This TCR beta chain is drawn from a study of blood T cell repertoires in COVID-19. Across the whole study: The origin of the acute and convalescent COVID-19 samples was the United States, Italy and Spain.

Authors' processing steps: Amplification with reference gene primers provided the estimates of nucleated cell counts. The assay was immunoSEQ multiplex PCR, and TCRdb's table has in-frame clones only and misses some. V, J and clone size are taken as reported in that table, and D and trimming were inferred from the DNA itself. Of 120,000 to 150,000 clones detected, over 65% appear once; the ten largest clones hold around 4.8%. The CDR3 totals 16 residues. V trimming: 0 bases; J trimming: 2 bases; junction bases outside the gene matches: 6. CDR1 and CDR2 from the germline V gene are LGHNA and YNFKEQ. The chain employs TRBV4-2 and TRBJ2-7, with 8 bases identical to TRBD2. The sequencing input was peripheral blood. This receptor was taken from a human donor in a cohort sampled during active COVID-19. The chain's CDR3 is CASSQEGSGEAYEQYF. The CDR3 nucleotides read TGTGCCAGCAGCCAAGAGGGTAGCGGGGAAGCCTACGAGCAGTACTTC.